This T cell receptor (beta chain) was sequenced for a study of memory CD4+ T cells and cytomegalovirus serostatus. Study-wide context: Of the healthy Belgian adults, several were CMV seropositive and 24 seronegative. Overall study findings and caveats: Of around 160 reported CMV TCRbeta sequences, just over 65 were found in memory CD4+ repertoires.

The sort gate was single viable CD3+CD4+CD8-CD45RO+ cells for memory CD4+ T cells. CMV serostatus came from serum IgG against pp150, pp28, p38, p52. In its sample, this clone was seen a few times. Its target is not known. Germline V gene data show CDR1 as SGHDT and CDR2 as YYEEEE. Losses at the gene ends were 5 bases for V and 0 bases for J; bases not matched to a gene: 4. There are 15 residues in the CDR3. Assay used: immunoSEQ multiplex PCR; TCRdb lists only in-frame clones, some missing. The table records about 40,000 clones, less than 80% of them present only once. Source material: memory CD4+ T cells from blood. V gene TRBV5-6 combines with J gene TRBJ2-2; 7 bases are shared with TRBD1. This TCR derives from an adult in good health and CMV-seronegative. CDR3 DNA sequence: TGTGCCAGCAGGTCAACAGGGGCGAACACCGGGGAGCTGTTTTTT. It translates to CASRSTGANTGELFF.